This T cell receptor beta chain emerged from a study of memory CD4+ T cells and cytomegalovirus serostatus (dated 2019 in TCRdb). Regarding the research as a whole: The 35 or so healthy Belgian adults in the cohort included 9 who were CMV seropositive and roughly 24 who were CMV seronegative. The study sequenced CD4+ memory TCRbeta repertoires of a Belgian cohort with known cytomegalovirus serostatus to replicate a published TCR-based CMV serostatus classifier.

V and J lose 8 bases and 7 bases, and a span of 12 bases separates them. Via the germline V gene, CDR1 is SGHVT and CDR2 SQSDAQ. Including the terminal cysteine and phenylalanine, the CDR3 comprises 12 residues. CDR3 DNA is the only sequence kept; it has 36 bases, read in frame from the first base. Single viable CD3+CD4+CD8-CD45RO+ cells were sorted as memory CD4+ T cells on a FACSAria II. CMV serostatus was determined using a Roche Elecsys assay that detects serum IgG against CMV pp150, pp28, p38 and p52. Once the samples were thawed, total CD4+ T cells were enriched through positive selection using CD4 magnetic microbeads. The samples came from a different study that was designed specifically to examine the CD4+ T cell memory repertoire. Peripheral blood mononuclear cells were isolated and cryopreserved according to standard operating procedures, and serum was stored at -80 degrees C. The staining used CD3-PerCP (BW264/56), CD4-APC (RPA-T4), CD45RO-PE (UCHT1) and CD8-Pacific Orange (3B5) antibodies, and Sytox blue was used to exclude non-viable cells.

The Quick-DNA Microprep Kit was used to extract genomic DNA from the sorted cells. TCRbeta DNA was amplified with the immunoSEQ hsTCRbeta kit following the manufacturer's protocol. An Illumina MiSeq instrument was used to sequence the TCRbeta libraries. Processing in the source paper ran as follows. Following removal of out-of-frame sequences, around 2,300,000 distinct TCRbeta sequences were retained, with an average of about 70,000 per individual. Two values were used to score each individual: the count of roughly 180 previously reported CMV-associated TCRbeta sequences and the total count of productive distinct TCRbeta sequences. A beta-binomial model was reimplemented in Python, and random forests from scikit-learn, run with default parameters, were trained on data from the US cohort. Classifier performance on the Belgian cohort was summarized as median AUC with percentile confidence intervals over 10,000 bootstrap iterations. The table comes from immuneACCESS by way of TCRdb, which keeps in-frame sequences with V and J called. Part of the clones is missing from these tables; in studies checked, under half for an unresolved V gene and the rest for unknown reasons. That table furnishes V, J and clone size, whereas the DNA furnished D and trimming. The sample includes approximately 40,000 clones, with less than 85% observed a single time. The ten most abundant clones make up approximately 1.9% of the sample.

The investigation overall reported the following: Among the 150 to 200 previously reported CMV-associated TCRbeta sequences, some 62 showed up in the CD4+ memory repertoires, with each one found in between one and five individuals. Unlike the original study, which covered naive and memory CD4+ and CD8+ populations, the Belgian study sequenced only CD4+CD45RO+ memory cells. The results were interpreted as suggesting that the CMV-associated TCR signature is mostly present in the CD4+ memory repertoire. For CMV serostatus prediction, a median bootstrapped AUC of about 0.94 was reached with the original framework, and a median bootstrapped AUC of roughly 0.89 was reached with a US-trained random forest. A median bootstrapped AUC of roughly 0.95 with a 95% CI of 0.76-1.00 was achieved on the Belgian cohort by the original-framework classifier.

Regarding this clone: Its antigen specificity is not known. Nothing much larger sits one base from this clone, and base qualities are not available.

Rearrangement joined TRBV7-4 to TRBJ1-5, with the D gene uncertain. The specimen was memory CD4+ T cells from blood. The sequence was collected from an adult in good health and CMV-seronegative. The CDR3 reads CASGQFDQPQHF. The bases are TGTGCCAGCGGCCAGTTCGACCAGCCCCAGCATTTT.